These 24 T cell receptor beta chains share one sample of origin, sequenced in a study of T cells expressing NK-cell markers. TCRdb re-called the 5' RACE reads; every CDR3 protein appears as one record, without DNA. Its clone listing holds over 200,000 distinct CDR3 sequences. The sequenced material came from blood T cells: a sorted CD56 or NKG2C T cell subset, CD4+ or CD8+ T cells, or bulk PBMC T cells (not recorded which). Source of these receptors: a young man in good health.

The chain is built from TRBV11-2 and TRBJ2-1; no DNA is available, so the TRBD2 call from TCRdb remains unchecked. CDR3 length equals 14 residues. The germline V gene has CDR1 SGHAT and CDR2 FQNNGV. The CDR3 spells CASSFTGAGGEQFF.

The chain is built from TRBV11-2 and TRBJ1-1; TCRdb indicates TRBD1, and absent DNA this call remains unverified. The CDR3 runs to 14 residues. The germline V gene encodes CDR1 SGHAT and CDR2 FQNNGV. CDR3 region: CASSLEGKGSEAFF.

The rearrangement joins TRBV20-1 to TRBJ2-5; TCRdb lists TRBD2, though no DNA is available to test this call. CDR1 is DFQATT and CDR2 is SNEGSKA in the germline V gene (reference sequence). CDR3 length: 12 residues. CDR3 loop: CSALVRGATQYF.

The CDR3: CAWSSLGLHEQFF. The chain has TRBV30 and TRBJ2-1. From germline, CDR1 is GTSNPN and CDR2 SVGIG (reference sequence). The CDR3 covers 13 residues.

The chain couples TRBV30 to TRBJ2-2. The CDR3 is made up of 13 amino acids. CDR1 and CDR2 (germline): GTSNPN, SVGIG (reference sequence). The CDR3 loop reads CAWGQMGTGELFF.

The rearrangement joins TRBV5-5 to TRBJ1-5; TCRdb selects TRBD1, and the lack of DNA leaves this call unchecked. Germline CDR1 and CDR2: SGHKS and YYEKEE (reference sequence). This CDR3 has 13 amino acids. The CDR3 sequence: CASSWTGGQPQHF.

V usage is TRBV12-3 or TRBV12-4 and J usage is TRBJ1-5; no DNA is available, so the TRBD1 call from TCRdb remains unchecked. The CDR3 totals 13 residues. CDR3 region: CASSPPTGQPQHF.

The chain uses TRBV4-1 and TRBJ1-6; the D gene TCRdb calls, TRBD1, cannot be checked with no DNA. Per the germline V gene, CDR1 is MGHRA and CDR2 is YSYEKL. The CDR3 extends over 19 amino acids. The CDR3 sequence is CASSLARGKDRVLDSPLHF.

The CDR3 sequence: CASSYYGGNNEQFF. This sequence joins TRBV6-5 and TRBJ2-1; TCRdb reports TRBD1, a call that lacks DNA to check it against. CDR3 length equals 14 residues. CDR1 is MNHEY, CDR2 SVGAGI, per germline.

This chain joins TRBV29-1 and TRBJ2-5; the D gene TCRdb calls, TRBD2, cannot be checked with no DNA. The germline gives CDR1 SQVTM, CDR2 ANQGSEA. The CDR3 loop spans 13 amino acids. The CDR3 loop is CSVGRGQGETQYF.

This chain joins TRBV5-1 and TRBJ1-4. This CDR3 is 14 amino acids long. Germline CDR1 is SGHRS and CDR2 is YFSETQ. The CDR3 sequence is CASSQRGDNEKLFF.

CDR3 loop: CASSPLSGSSTDTQYF. The rearrangement links TRBV18 to TRBJ2-3; no DNA is available, so the TRBD2 call from TCRdb remains unchecked. Germline V CDR1 and CDR2: KGHSH, LQKENI. This CDR3 is 16 amino acids long.

This rearrangement joins TRBV6-5 to TRBJ2-7. From germline, CDR1 is MNHEY and CDR2 SVGAGI. The CDR3 length is 15 residues. The CDR3 region is CASSLLRFPSYEQYF.

The chain couples TRBV9 to TRBJ1-6. Looked up from germline, CDR1 is SGDLS and CDR2 is YYNGEE. The CDR3 length is 12 residues. Here the CDR3 reads CASSVGGKPLHF.

The chain joins TRBV6-5 to TRBJ2-1; TCRdb selects TRBD1, and the lack of DNA leaves this call unchecked. The CDR3 is 12 residues long. Looked up from germline, CDR1 is MNHEY and CDR2 is SVGAGI. CDR3 residues: CASSYPGNEQFF.

The V call is TRBV12-3 or TRBV12-4, the J call TRBJ2-3; TCRdb lists TRBD1, though no DNA is available to test this call. This CDR3 has 14 amino acids. The CDR3 spells CASAGRGGTDTQYF.

V is TRBV7-2 and J is TRBJ2-1; TCRdb's D gene call, TRBD1, goes unchecked for lack of DNA. This CDR3 is built from 17 residues. Germline loops: CDR1 SGHTA, CDR2 FQGNSA. The CDR3 region is CASSKSSIAGGFNEQFF.

This chain joins TRBV9 and TRBJ2-1; TCRdb outputs TRBD1, but without DNA this stays unchecked. CDR3 size: 14 residues. Germline values: CDR1 SGDLS, CDR2 YYNGEE. CDR3 amino acids: CASSVAGAYNEQFF.

J is TRBJ1-5 and V is TRBV19; TCRdb's assignment of TRBD1 cannot be checked, as there is no DNA. This CDR3 spans 17 amino acids. CDR1 and CDR2 (germline): LNHDA, SQIVND (reference sequence). The CDR3: CASNQDRGPPSNQPQHF. Filled out from reference TRBV19 and TRBJ1-5, the complete variable domain reads DGGITQSPKYLFRKEGQNVTLSCEQNLNHDAMYWYRQDPGQGLRLIYYSQIVNDFQKGDIAEGYSVSREKKESFPLTVTSAQKNPTAFYLCASNQDRGPPSNQPQHFGDGTRLSIL.

The chain has TRBV5-5 and TRBJ2-5; TCRdb returns TRBD2, unconfirmable since there is no DNA. Germline lookup yields CDR1 SGHKS and CDR2 YYEKEE (reference sequence). The CDR3 sequence is 16 residues long. CDR3: CASSLGDFTGGETQYF.

This rearrangement joins TRBV9 to TRBJ1-6; TCRdb's D call, TRBD1, is unchecked because there is no DNA. CDR3 length equals 15 residues. Per the germline V gene, CDR1 is SGDLS and CDR2 is YYNGEE. The CDR3 sequence: CASSPTGQINSPLHF.

The chain joins TRBV7-2 to TRBJ1-6; TCRdb calls TRBD1, which cannot be checked without DNA. The CDR3 covers 15 residues. Germline V gives CDR1 SGHTA, CDR2 FQGNSA. The CDR3 reads CASSLAEGAFSPLHF.

J is TRBJ2-2 and V is TRBV6-2 or TRBV6-3; TCRdb's D call, TRBD1, is unchecked because there is no DNA. The CDR3 loop spans 17 amino acids. Germline V gives CDR1 MNHEY, CDR2 SVGEGT. CDR3 sequence: CASSYRTGRGVTGELFF.

This chain links TRBV11-3 with TRBJ2-1; absent DNA, TCRdb's TRBD1 call cannot be checked. The CDR3 runs 15 residues. Germline V CDR1 and CDR2: SGHNT, YENEEA. The CDR3 loop reads CASSSPAGMGDEQFF.